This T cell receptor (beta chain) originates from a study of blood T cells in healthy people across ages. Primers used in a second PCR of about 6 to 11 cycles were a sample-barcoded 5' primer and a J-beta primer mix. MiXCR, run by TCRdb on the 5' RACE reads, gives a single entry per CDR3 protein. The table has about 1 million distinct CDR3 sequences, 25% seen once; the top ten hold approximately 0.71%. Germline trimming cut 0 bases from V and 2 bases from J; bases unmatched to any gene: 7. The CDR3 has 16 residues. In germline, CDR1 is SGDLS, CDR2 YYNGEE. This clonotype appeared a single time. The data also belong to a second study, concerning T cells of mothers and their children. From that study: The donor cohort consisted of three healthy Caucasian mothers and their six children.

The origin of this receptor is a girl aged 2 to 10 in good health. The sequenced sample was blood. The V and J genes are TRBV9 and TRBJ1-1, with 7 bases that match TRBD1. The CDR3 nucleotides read TGTGCCAGCAGCGTAGCCCCGGGACAGAGAAACACTGAAGCTTTCTTT. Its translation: CASSVAPGQRNTEAFF.